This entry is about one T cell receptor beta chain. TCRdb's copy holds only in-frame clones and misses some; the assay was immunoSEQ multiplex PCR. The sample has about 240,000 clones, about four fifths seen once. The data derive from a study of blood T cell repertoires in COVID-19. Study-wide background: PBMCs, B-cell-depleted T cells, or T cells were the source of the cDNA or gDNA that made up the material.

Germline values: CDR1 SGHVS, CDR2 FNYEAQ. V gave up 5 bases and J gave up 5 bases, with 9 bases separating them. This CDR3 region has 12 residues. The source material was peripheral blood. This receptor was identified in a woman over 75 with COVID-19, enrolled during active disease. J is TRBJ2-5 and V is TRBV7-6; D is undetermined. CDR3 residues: CASSLDWETQYF. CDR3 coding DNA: TGTGCCAGCAGCCTAGACTGGGAGACCCAGTACTTC. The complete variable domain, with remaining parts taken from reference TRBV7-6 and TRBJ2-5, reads GAGVSQSPRYKVTKRGQDVALRCDPISGHVSLYWYRQALGQGPEFLTYFNYEAQQDKSGLPNDRFSAERPEGSISTLTIQRTEQRDSAMYRCASSLDWETQYFGPGTRLLVL.